The following is a T cell receptor beta chain sequence with its context. The protocol was immunoSEQ multiplex PCR, while the TCRdb copy is restricted to in-frame clones and leaves out a portion. Of 190,000 or so clones in the sample, nearly 90% were seen once. The source of the sample is a study of blood T cell repertoires in COVID-19. Study-level background: The samples span acute and convalescent COVID-19 from the United States, Italy and Spain. PBMCs, B-cell-depleted T cells, or T cells provided the cDNA or gDNA that made up the material.

The CDR3 runs 14 residues. V was pared by 3 bases and J by 5 bases, with 15 bases between. CDR1 is DFQATT, CDR2 SNEGSKA, per germline (reference sequence). The material sequenced was peripheral blood. V is TRBV20-1 and J is TRBJ2-3, with a weak D call TRBD2 (6 bases). The receptor's source is a man in his fifties with acute or convalescent COVID-19. Here the CDR3 reads CSASAQRVVDTQYF. CDR3 nucleotides: TGCAGTGCTAGTGCCCAGCGGGTGGTAGATACGCAGTATTTT.